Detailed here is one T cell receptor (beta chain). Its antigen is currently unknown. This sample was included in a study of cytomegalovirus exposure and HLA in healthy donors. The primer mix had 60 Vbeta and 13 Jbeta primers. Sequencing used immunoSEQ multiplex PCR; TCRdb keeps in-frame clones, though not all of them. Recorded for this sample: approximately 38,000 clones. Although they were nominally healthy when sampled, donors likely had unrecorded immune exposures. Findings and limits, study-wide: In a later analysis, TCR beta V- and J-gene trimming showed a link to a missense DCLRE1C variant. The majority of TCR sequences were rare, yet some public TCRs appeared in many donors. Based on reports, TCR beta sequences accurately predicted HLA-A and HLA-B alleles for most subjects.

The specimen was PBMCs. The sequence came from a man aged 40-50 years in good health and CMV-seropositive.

The CDR3, as DNA: TGTGCCAGCAGCCCCCGACAGGGGCTCGGAGAGACCCAGTACTTC. It yields the protein CASSPRQGLGETQYF. V usage is TRBV13 and J usage is TRBJ2-5; 8 nucleotides agree with TRBD1. The CDR3 is made up of 15 amino acids. Germline V gives CDR1 PRHDT, CDR2 FYEKMQ (reference sequence). V was pared by 5 bases and J by 4 bases, with 9 bases of the junction left unmatched.